One T cell receptor (beta chain) is described in this entry. Its antigen is as yet unknown. Different DNA sequences within this sample yield the same CDR3. Specified treatment: oral pan-JAK inhibitor, 5-10 mg twice daily. The record originates from a study of CD8+ T cells in alopecia areata. Study conclusions and caveats: Scalp clonality and expanded CD8+ clones among the top 100 showed significant decreases with tofacitinib.

In germline, CDR1 is GTSNPN, CDR2 SVGIG (reference sequence). This CDR3 is 14 amino acids long. Trimming removed 0 bases from V and 6 bases from J, with 12 bases in between. Once RNA had been extracted, it was reverse transcribed into cDNA to act as the sequencing template. This table comes from immunoSEQ multiplex PCR, and its TCRdb copy is limited to in-frame clones, with some not included. Of fewer than 350,000 clones in the sample, about three fifths are singletons; the top ten hold under 2%. This chain connects TRBV30 to TRBJ1-5; D remains unclear. The TCR comes from a human donor with alopecia areata. This material consisted of CD4+ T cells sorted from blood, taken at week 24, from a patient treated with tofacitinib. In DNA, the CDR3 is TGTGCCTGGAGTGTACGGGGTGGAGGTCAGCCCCAGCATTTT. This sequence encodes CAWSVRGGGQPQHF. The complete variable domain, with remaining parts taken from reference TRBV30 and TRBJ1-5, reads SQTIHQWPATLVQPVGSPLSLECTVEGTSNPNLYWYRQAAGRGLQLLFYSVGIGQISSEVPQNLSASRPQDRQFILSSKKLLLSDSGFYLCAWSVRGGGQPQHFGDGTRLSIL.